These T cell receptor beta chains were read from a single sample in a study of blood T cells in healthy people across ages. MiXCR, applied by TCRdb to the 5' RACE reads, yields one record per CDR3 protein. Of roughly 1.5 million distinct CDR3 sequences listed, about 45% were seen once; the top ten hold approximately 4%. Input material: blood. These receptors were obtained from a woman aged 18-29 years in good health. Both conserved end residues are part of each CDR3. The order of the fields is clone size, J gene, V gene, D gene, CDR3 protein, CDR3 DNA. D genes are given only for firm matches. Clone size is not always given. Where it is, it says once, few, many or a class for expanded clones.

size: few; J: TRBJ2-1; V: TRBV11-2; D: .; CDR3: CASSLRGDRISGLSEQFF; DNA: TGTGCCAGCAGCTTGAGAGGAGACAGGATTTCGGGATTGAGTGAGCAGTTCTTC
size: .; J: TRBJ2-1; V: TRBV4-3; D: .; CDR3: CASSQVAQNYNEQFF; DNA: TGCGCCAGCAGCCAAGTGGCCCAGAACTACAATGAGCAGTTCTTC
size: .; J: TRBJ1-5; V: TRBV4-1; D: .; CDR3: CASSQAARPDQPQHF; DNA: TGCGCCAGCAGCCAAGCAGCCAGGCCGGATCAGCCCCAGCATTTT
size: .; J: TRBJ2-1; V: TRBV7-2; D: TRBD1; CDR3: CASSHAGGSYNEQFF; DNA: TGTGCCAGCAGCCACGCAGGGGGCTCCTACAATGAGCAGTTCTTC
size: .; J: TRBJ2-1; V: TRBV24-1; D: TRBD1; CDR3: CATSDSWTGPNYNEQFF; DNA: TGTGCCACCAGTGACTCCTGGACAGGGCCGAACTACAATGAGCAGTTCTTC
size: few; J: TRBJ2-1; V: TRBV20-1; D: TRBD2; CDR3: CSARTSGSDEQFF; DNA: TGCAGTGCTAGGACTAGCGGGAGTGATGAGCAGTTCTTC
size: few; J: TRBJ2-4; V: TRBV5-1; D: .; CDR3: CASSFSGALYF; DNA: TGCGCCAGCAGCTTCTCGGGGGCGCTGTACTTC
size: few; J: TRBJ2-4; V: TRBV27; D: .; CDR3: CASSLSDTLAKNIQYF; DNA: TGTGCCAGCAGTTTATCGGACACCTTAGCCAAAAACATTCAGTACTTC
size: .; J: TRBJ2-7; V: TRBV5-4; D: TRBD1; CDR3: CASSNGQDPYNEQYF; DNA: TGTGCCAGCAGCAACGGACAGGACCCCTACAATGAGCAGTACTTC
size: .; J: TRBJ2-1; V: TRBV7-9; D: TRBD2; CDR3: CASSSTSDYNEQFF; DNA: TGTGCCAGCAGCTCCACTAGCGATTACAATGAGCAGTTCTTC
size: few; J: TRBJ2-1; V: TRBV4-3; D: .; CDR3: CASSQPGAYNEQFF; DNA: TGCGCCAGCAGCCAGCCGGGAGCCTACAATGAGCAGTTCTTC
size: .; J: TRBJ2-1; V: TRBV5-6; D: .; CDR3: CASSLVQSKQFF; DNA: TGTGCCAGCAGTCTTGTTCAGAGCAAGCAGTTCTTC
size: .; J: TRBJ2-5; V: TRBV25-1; D: TRBD2; CDR3: CASSESLAGLRNEQYF; DNA: TGTGCCAGCAGTGAATCCCTAGCGGGATTAAGGAATGAGCAGTACTTC
size: .; J: TRBJ2-3; V: TRBV20-1; D: TRBD1; CDR3: CSAGGQGRTDTQYF; DNA: TGCAGTGCGGGGGGACAGGGGAGAACAGATACGCAGTATTTT
size: .; J: TRBJ2-6; V: TRBV2; D: .; CDR3: CASSNQGGRSGANVLTF; DNA: TGTGCCAGCAGCAACCAAGGGGGACGCTCTGGGGCCAACGTCCTGACTTTC
size: few; J: TRBJ2-1; V: TRBV10-3; D: .; CDR3: CAISGTGVLKKEQFF; DNA: TGTGCCATCAGTGGGACGGGGGTCCTCAAGAAAGAGCAGTTCTTC
size: .; J: TRBJ2-5; V: TRBV7-9; D: .; CDR3: CASSLSTQETQYF; DNA: TGTGCCAGCAGCCTCAGCACCCAAGAGACCCAGTACTTC
size: few; J: TRBJ2-1; V: TRBV4-1; D: TRBD2; CDR3: CASSSRDYTNEQFF; DNA: TGCGCCAGCAGCTCCCGGGACTACACCAATGAGCAGTTCTTC
size: once; J: TRBJ1-4; V: TRBV11-1; D: .; CDR3: CASSAGTNEKLFF; DNA: TGTGCCAGCAGCGCGGGGACTAATGAAAAACTGTTTTTT
size: .; J: TRBJ2-1; V: TRBV2; D: .; CDR3: CASSGKSSYNEQFF; DNA: TGTGCCAGCAGCGGGAAAAGTTCCTACAATGAGCAGTTCTTC
size: .; J: TRBJ2-7; V: TRBV3-1; D: .; CDR3: CASSQTRSSYNEQYF; DNA: TGTGCCAGCAGCCAAACTAGGAGCTCCTACAATGAGCAGTACTTC
size: few; J: TRBJ2-7; V: TRBV20-1; D: .; CDR3: CSAREGFSYEQYF; DNA: TGCAGTGCTCGGGAAGGTTTCTCCTACGAGCAGTACTTC
size: few; J: TRBJ2-1; V: TRBV7-9; D: .; CDR3: CASSSPGGYIDEQFF; DNA: TGTGCCAGCAGCTCGCCAGGGGGGTATATCGATGAGCAGTTCTTC
size: once; J: TRBJ1-4; V: TRBV20-1; D: .; CDR3: CSAQTWDNNEKLFF; DNA: TGCAGTGCTCAGACCTGGGACAATAATGAAAAACTGTTTTTT
size: many; J: TRBJ2-7; V: TRBV12-3/TRBV12-4; D: TRBD1; CDR3: CASGTSGQDYEQYF; DNA: TGTGCCAGCGGGACCTCGGGACAGGACTACGAGCAGTACTTC
size: .; J: TRBJ1-1; V: TRBV6-5; D: TRBD1; CDR3: CASSSTGTGGIEAFF; DNA: TGTGCCAGCAGTTCCACCGGGACAGGGGGCATTGAAGCTTTCTTT
size: .; J: TRBJ1-6; V: TRBV11-2; D: .; CDR3: CASSLVGWTDNNSPLHF; DNA: TGTGCCAGCAGCTTAGTCGGATGGACAGACAATAATTCACCCCTCCACTTT
size: few; J: TRBJ2-3; V: TRBV4-2; D: TRBD2; CDR3: CASSQEEPSGRLTDTQYF; DNA: TGTGCCAGCAGCCAAGAGGAGCCTAGCGGGAGACTAACAGATACGCAGTATTTT
size: once; J: TRBJ2-7; V: TRBV20-1; D: .; CDR3: CGARDSRTTYEQYF; DNA: TGCGGTGCTAGAGACTCAAGAACAACCTACGAGCAGTACTTC
size: many; J: TRBJ2-4; V: TRBV29-1; D: .; CDR3: CSVEERGAVGNIQYF; DNA: TGCAGCGTTGAAGAACGGGGGGCCGTCGGAAACATTCAGTACTTC
size: many; J: TRBJ1-2; V: TRBV27; D: .; CDR3: CASSLVGNPRSYGYTF; DNA: TGTGCCAGCAGTTTAGTAGGGAACCCCCGGAGCTATGGCTACACCTTC
size: .; J: TRBJ2-4; V: TRBV7-2; D: .; CDR3: CASSWGRAQNIQYF; DNA: TGTGCCAGCAGCTGGGGACGGGCCCAAAACATTCAGTACTTC
size: few; J: TRBJ1-4; V: TRBV27; D: TRBD1; CDR3: CASSLGDRGANEKLFF; DNA: TGTGCCAGCAGTTTGGGGGACAGGGGAGCTAATGAAAAACTGTTTTTT
size: few; J: TRBJ2-7; V: TRBV11-2; D: .; CDR3: CASSADRGLSYEQYF; DNA: TGTGCCAGCAGCGCTGACCGGGGCTTGTCCTACGAGCAGTACTTC
size: few; J: TRBJ2-2; V: TRBV7-7; D: .; CDR3: CASSSGVNTGELFF; DNA: TGTGCTAGCAGCTCCGGAGTGAACACCGGGGAGCTGTTTTTT
size: .; J: TRBJ1-2; V: TRBV20-1; D: .; CDR3: CSARGQGFGYTF; DNA: TGCAGTGCTAGAGGCCAGGGGTTTGGCTACACCTTC
size: .; J: TRBJ2-5; V: TRBV20-1; D: .; CDR3: CSAVREETQYF; DNA: TGCAGTGCTGTCAGGGAAGAGACCCAGTACTTC
size: .; J: TRBJ2-7; V: TRBV25-1; D: TRBD2; CDR3: CASIDGGTYNEQYF; DNA: TGTGCCAGCATTGACGGGGGGACCTACAATGAGCAGTACTTC
size: .; J: TRBJ2-7; V: TRBV6-6; D: .; CDR3: CAISLIYEQYF; DNA: TGTGCCATCAGCCTAATCTACGAGCAGTACTTC